The 16 T cell receptor beta chains given below trace back to one sample, sequenced in a study of cytomegalovirus exposure and HLA in healthy donors. Primers for the PCR totalled 60 Vbeta and 13 Jbeta. Assay: immunoSEQ multiplex PCR; the TCRdb copy retains only in-frame clones and omits some. The repertoire holds 90,000 or so clones, with around 74% as singletons. The sequenced material came from PBMCs. These receptors all come from a man in his thirties or forties in good health and CMV-seropositive.

The chain has TRBV4-1 and TRBJ2-1; 7 bases are shared with TRBD2. Germline values: CDR1 MGHRA, CDR2 YSYEKL. Unmatched junction bases numbered 13, after V lost 4 bases and J lost 1 base. The CDR3 has 18 amino acids. The CDR3 nucleotides read TGCGCCAGCAGCCCGTATAATCCGACGGGACTATCCTACAATGAGCAGTTCTTC. Its translation is CASSPYNPTGLSYNEQFF.

This clone was found once. The V and J genes are TRBV28 and TRBJ1-3; 7 bases match TRBD1. The germline CDR1 and CDR2 sequences are MDHEN and SYDVKM. The length of the CDR3 is 16 residues. With V trimmed by 1 base and J by 4 bases, 7 bases remained unmatched. CDR3 sequence: CASSLFRGTDGNTIYF. DNA for the CDR3: TGTGCCAGCAGTTTATTCCGGGGGACAGACGGAAACACCATATATTTT.

This clone was found a few times. The gene calls are TRBV30 and TRBJ1-4; D is possibly TRBD1 (6 bases). The CDR3 is 15 amino acids. Germline V gene data show CDR1 as GTSNPN and CDR2 as SVGIG (reference sequence). The ends were cut back, 3 bases at V and 8 bases at J, with 19 bases in the middle. The chain's CDR3 is CAWRATGRDVEKLFF. The CDR3 bases are TGTGCCTGGAGAGCTACAGGGAGGGATGTCGAAAAACTGTTTTTT.

The chain links TRBV6-6 to TRBJ2-3; 7 bases match TRBD1. The CDR3 has 16 residues. The trim removed 1 base at V and 0 bases at J, leaving 4 bases unmatched. Germline-derived CDR1 and CDR2 are MNHNY and SVGAGI (reference sequence). The CDR3 spells CASSYYRQGSTDTQYF. CDR3 bases: TGTGCCAGCAGTTACTACCGACAGGGAAGCACAGATACGCAGTATTTT.

In its sample, this clone was seen once. The V and J genes are TRBV5-1 and TRBJ1-2, with 8 bases matching TRBD1. V gave up 4 bases and J gave up 10 bases; unmatched junction bases: 12. The CDR3 has 14 residues. Germline V gene lookup returns CDR1 SGHRS and CDR2 YFSETQ. CDR3 bases: TGCGCCAGCAGCAGGCTGACAGGGGCTAACGACTACACCTTC. Protein product: CASSRLTGANDYTF.

The genes are TRBV7-7 and TRBJ2-5; TRBD2 aligns across 8 bases. The CDR3 runs to 16 residues. After removal of 4 bases from V and 5 bases from J, the junction contained 12 bases not matched to a gene. CDR1 is SSHAT, CDR2 FNYEAQ, per germline (reference sequence). The DNA of the CDR3 is TGTGCCAGCAGCTCCGGGGGGCTAGCGGGCTTTGAGACCCAGTACTTC. Amino acids: CASSSGGLAGFETQYF.

A remark on this clone: Germline is not matched at one junction end, which may reflect a read error. The chain has TRBV7-9 and TRBJ2-7; no clear D. This CDR3 spans 11 amino acids. CDR1 and CDR2 (germline): SEHNR, FQNEAQ (reference sequence). The CDR3 DNA is TGTTCCAGCAGCTTAGGGTCAGTACAGTACTTC. Translating it yields CSSSLGSVQYF.

The CDR3 bases are TGTGCCACCAAGCGGGGGGAGAACACCGGGGAGCTGTTTTTT. Amino acids: CATKRGENTGELFF. The chain has TRBV11-2 and TRBJ2-2; 9 nucleotides agree with TRBD2. The junction had 4 bases not matched to a gene; V was cut back by 10 bases and J by 1 base. The CDR3 is made up of 14 amino acids. Germline CDR1 reads SGHAT; CDR2 reads FQNNGV.

This chain uses TRBV6-1 with TRBJ2-3, with TRBD2 matching 11 bases. V was pared by 3 bases and J by 3 bases, with 5 bases of the junction left unmatched. CDR3 length equals 16 residues. Per the germline V gene, CDR1 is MNHNS and CDR2 is SASEGT. The CDR3 DNA reads TGTGCCAGCAGTGAGCTAGCGGGGGGAGTAACAGATACGCAGTATTTT. Amino acids: CASSELAGGVTDTQYF.

This chain uses TRBV6-6 with TRBJ1-5; a possible D gene is TRBD1 (6 bases). V lost 6 bases and J 6 bases, leaving 18 bases between the germline ends. The CDR3 spans 15 residues. Per germline, CDR1 MNHNY and CDR2 SVGAGI (reference sequence). As DNA, the CDR3 is TGTGCCAGCAGCACGGGACATAGGCCCAGTCAGCCCCAGCATTTT. Its translation: CASSTGHRPSQPQHF.

The count of this clone is one. This chain links TRBV7-6 with TRBJ1-6; no clear D. CDR3 length: 18 amino acids. Trimming shortened V by 2 bases and J by 1 base, and 15 bases separated the two germline ends. Germline V CDR1 and CDR2: SGHVS, FNYEAQ. Here the CDR3 DNA reads TGTGCCAGCAGCTTATTAGCAGCGGTCGGGTCCTATAATTCACCCCTCCACTTT. Translated, it gives CASSLLAAVGSYNSPLHF.

V usage is TRBV7-6 and J usage is TRBJ2-5, with 15 bases aligning to TRBD2. The J call is uncertain, as TRBJ2-7 better fits the DNA end. CDR3 size: 17 residues. Germline loops: CDR1 SGHVS, CDR2 FNYEAQ. The CDR3 region has the DNA TGTGCCAGCAGCCCCGGGACTAGCGGGGGGTTCTCCTACGAGCAGTACTTC. It is translated as CASSPGTSGGFSYEQYF.

The chain is built from TRBV7-6 and TRBJ1-3; TRBD1 matches 7 bases. CDR1 and CDR2 (germline): SGHVS, FNYEAQ. This CDR3 region has 16 residues. The ends lost 1 base at V and 4 bases at J; junction bases unmatched: 7. The CDR3 coding sequence is TGTGCCAGCAGCTTAGGAGGGGACAGCCCCGGAAACACCATATATTTT. Translating it yields CASSLGGDSPGNTIYF.

This chain uses TRBV7-3 with TRBJ2-3, with D possibly being TRBD2 (6 bases). The germline CDR1 and CDR2 sequences are SGHTA and FQGTGA. The CDR3 is 15 amino acids. V lost 2 bases, J lost 1 base, and 10 bases lay in between. In DNA form, the CDR3 reads TGTGCCAGCAGCTTACGCCCGGGGGGCACAGATACGCAGTATTTT. It encodes CASSLRPGGTDTQYF.

The V gene is TRBV28, the J gene TRBJ2-7, with TRBD1 matching 8 bases. The germline V gene encodes CDR1 MDHEN and CDR2 SYDVKM. Trimming took 6 bases from V and 7 from J; bases not matched to a gene: 11. The CDR3 consists of 14 residues. The CDR3 coding sequence is TGTGCCAGCAGAACCGGACAGGGCTGGGGTGAGCAGTACTTC. Its protein product is CASRTGQGWGEQYF.

The V call is TRBV6-4, the J call TRBJ1-1; 7 bases agree with TRBD1. The CDR3 runs to 14 residues. In germline, CDR1 is MRHNA, CDR2 SNTAGT. V lost 5 bases and J lost 3; bases outside the gene matches: 6. DNA for the CDR3: TGTGCCAGCAGTCCTACAGGGGTATACACTGAAGCTTTCTTT. Encoded protein: CASSPTGVYTEAFF.